The source of this TCR beta chain is a study of radiation and T cells in renal cell carcinoma. The germline V and J ends were trimmed by 7 bases and 9 bases, with 10 bases remaining between them. The CDR3 spans 10 residues. Germline values: CDR1 DFQATT, CDR2 SNEGSKA (reference sequence). The repertoire was sequenced with immunoSEQ multiplex PCR; TCRdb's copy has only in-frame clones and lacks some. The sample carries 140,000 or so clones, nearly 90% recorded once. Regarding time point: baseline pretreatment blood. Treatment of the sample: 15 Gy SBRT to primary tumor, nephrectomy 4 weeks later. The material was blood, obtained from a patient whose treatment included radiotherapy and nephrectomy. The chain couples TRBV20-1 to TRBJ2-1; no reliable D call. The TCR originated in a woman between 45 and 65 years old with renal cell carcinoma. CDR3 loop: CSVSRIEQFF. The CDR3 nucleotides read TGCAGTGTCTCCCGGATTGAGCAGTTCTTC.